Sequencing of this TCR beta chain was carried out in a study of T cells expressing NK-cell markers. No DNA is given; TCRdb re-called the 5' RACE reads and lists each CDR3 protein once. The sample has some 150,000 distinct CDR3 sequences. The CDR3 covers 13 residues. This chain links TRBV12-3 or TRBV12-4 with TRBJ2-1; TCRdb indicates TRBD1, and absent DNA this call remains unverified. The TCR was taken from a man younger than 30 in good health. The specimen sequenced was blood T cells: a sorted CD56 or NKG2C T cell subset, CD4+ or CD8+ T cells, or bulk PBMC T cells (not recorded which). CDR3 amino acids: CASAKTGTDEQFF.